Described below is a single T cell receptor beta chain sequence and its context. Its antigen is unidentified. Version v3.0 of the immunoSEQ assay ran at survey level. TCRdb keeps only in-frame clones here, not all; method: immunoSEQ multiplex PCR. Counted here are 16,000 or so clones, around 81% occurring once; the ten biggest clones make up 4.5%. The entry originates in a study of long-term antiretroviral therapy in people with HIV. About the research overall: In the earliest collections, sampling predates the 2015 immediate-ART recommendation by about a decade. Overall study results and limits: The repertoire was dominated at all time points by clones expanded before ART.

Trimming took off 2 bases at V and 6 bases at J, with 11 bases between the two ends. CDR3 size: 14 residues. Germline V CDR1 and CDR2: KGHSH, LQKENI. Before they underwent DNA extraction, samples held roughly 0.95-11 million cryopreserved PBMC. The source of this sequence is a man between 18 and 29 years old with HIV. The chain combines TRBV18 with TRBJ1-3, with D perhaps TRBD1 (5 bases). This specimen consisted of unsorted PBMCs, obtained 0.1 years before starting antiretroviral therapy. DNA of the CDR3: TGTGCCAGCTCACCATCAAGGGGTGAAAACACCATATATTTT. It encodes CASSPSRGENTIYF.